This T cell receptor (beta chain) was recovered during a study of identical twins. This clonotype was seen only a few times. Each CDR3 protein is one row after TCRdb ran MiXCR on the 5' RACE reads. The sample records approximately 680,000 distinct CDR3 sequences, about 7% being singletons. This same sample was also taken into another study, of yellow fever vaccine responses in identical twins.

Sequencing was performed on PBMCs. The sequence came from a woman aged 18-30 years in good health.

The CDR3 region is CSALTSDQETQYF. Here the CDR3 DNA reads TGCAGTGCCCTTACTAGCGACCAAGAGACCCAGTACTTC. The V gene is TRBV20-1, the J gene TRBJ2-5, with TRBD2 matching 7 bases. Germline assignment: CDR1 DFQATT and CDR2 SNEGSKA (reference sequence). J was trimmed by 0 bases and V by 6 bases; bases with no gene match: 4. The length of the CDR3 is 13 residues.